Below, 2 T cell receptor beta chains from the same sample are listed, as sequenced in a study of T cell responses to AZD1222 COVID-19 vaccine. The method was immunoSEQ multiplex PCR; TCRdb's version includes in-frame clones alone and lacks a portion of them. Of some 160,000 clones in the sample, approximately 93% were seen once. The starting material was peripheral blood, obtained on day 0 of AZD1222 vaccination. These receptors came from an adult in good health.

CDR3 residues: CASSSGDGLGTF. The CDR3 DNA is TGTGCCAGCAGTTCCGGGGACGGCCTAGGAACCTTC. V usage is TRBV28 and J usage is TRBJ1-2, with D perhaps TRBD1 (5 bases). V was shortened by 4 bases and J by 14 bases, with 17 bases between the two germline ends. Germline CDR1 reads MDHEN; CDR2 reads SYDVKM. The CDR3 contains 12 residues.

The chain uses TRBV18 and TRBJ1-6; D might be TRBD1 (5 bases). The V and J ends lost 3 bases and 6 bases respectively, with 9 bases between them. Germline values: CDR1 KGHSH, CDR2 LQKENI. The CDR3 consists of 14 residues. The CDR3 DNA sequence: TGTGCCAGCTCACCGGAGGGGCGTAATTCACCCCTCCACTTT. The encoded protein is CASSPEGRNSPLHF.